A selection of T cell receptor beta chains follows, all from one sample in a study of regulatory T cells. The assay was immunoSEQ multiplex PCR, and TCRdb's table has in-frame clones only and misses some. This sample yields 25,000 to 40,000 clones, of which about 94% are seen a single time; over 0.85% belongs to the top ten. Sequencing input: conventional CD4+ T cells sorted from blood. The receptors here all came from a child aged 2-9 years with CD3G deficiency. Each CDR3 is given with its conserved first and last residue. The order of the fields is clone size, J gene, V gene, D gene, CDR3 DNA, CDR3 protein. The D gene is left open where the match is weak. Clone sizes are given selectively: once, few, many, or a class where the clone is expanded.

clone_size: .
j_call: TRBJ2-7
v_call: TRBV10-2
d_call: TRBD2
cdr3_nt: TGCGCCAGCAGTCGACTAGCGGGAGACTACGAGCAGTACTTC
cdr3_aa: CASSRLAGDYEQYF

clone_size: .
j_call: TRBJ1-5
v_call: TRBV19
d_call: .
cdr3_nt: TGTGCCAGTAGTTTGCCTGGGCATCAGCCCCAGCATTTT
cdr3_aa: CASSLPGHQPQHF

clone_size: once
j_call: TRBJ2-1
v_call: TRBV19
d_call: .
cdr3_nt: TGTGCCAGTAGTATTGGCGGGACGGTCTTTAATGAGCAGTTCTTC
cdr3_aa: CASSIGGTVFNEQFF

clone_size: .
j_call: TRBJ2-1
v_call: TRBV5-1
d_call: .
cdr3_nt: TGCGCCAGCAGCCCGGGTGGGGCGGAGGACAATGAGCAGTTCTTC
cdr3_aa: CASSPGGAEDNEQFF

clone_size: once
j_call: TRBJ2-1
v_call: TRBV13
d_call: TRBD2
cdr3_nt: TGTGCCAGCAGCTGGGGGACTAGCGGGAGATCCTACAATGAGCAGTTCTTC
cdr3_aa: CASSWGTSGRSYNEQFF

clone_size: .
j_call: TRBJ2-6
v_call: TRBV28
d_call: TRBD2
cdr3_nt: TGTGCCAGCAGTTCCCCGCGGGGGGGGGCCAACGTCCTGACTTTC
cdr3_aa: CASSSPRGGANVLTF

clone_size: .
j_call: TRBJ1-4
v_call: TRBV6-6
d_call: .
cdr3_nt: TGTGCCAGCAGTCCCGCGGGGGGCGGTGAAAAACTGTTTTTT
cdr3_aa: CASSPAGGGEKLFF

clone_size: .
j_call: TRBJ1-2
v_call: TRBV28
d_call: .
cdr3_nt: TGTGCCAGCAGTTCCCACGGTCCCGGGGGCTATGGCTACACCTTC
cdr3_aa: CASSSHGPGGYGYTF

clone_size: .
j_call: TRBJ2-7
v_call: TRBV6-1
d_call: .
cdr3_nt: TGTGCCAGCAGTGAAGCAGGGTGGTGGAACCCGTCCTCCTACGAGCAGTACTTC
cdr3_aa: CASSEAGWWNPSSYEQYF

clone_size: .
j_call: TRBJ2-4
v_call: TRBV19
d_call: .
cdr3_nt: TGTGCCAGTAGTATGGGGGCTAGCCGGAGTGCCCAAAACATTCAGTACTTC
cdr3_aa: CASSMGASRSAQNIQYF

clone_size: .
j_call: TRBJ2-1
v_call: TRBV7-6
d_call: TRBD2
cdr3_nt: TGTGCCAGCAGTCTTGGGACTAGCGCCCACAATGAGCAGTTCTTC
cdr3_aa: CASSLGTSAHNEQFF

clone_size: once
j_call: TRBJ2-5
v_call: TRBV5-1
d_call: .
cdr3_nt: TGCGCCAGCAGCTCGGGTGAGGAGACCCAGTACTTC
cdr3_aa: CASSSGEETQYF

clone_size: .
j_call: TRBJ2-7
v_call: TRBV28
d_call: .
cdr3_nt: TGTGCCAGCATGGGGTCGGCCGTTACCTACGAGCAGTACTTC
cdr3_aa: CASMGSAVTYEQYF

clone_size: once
j_call: TRBJ1-5
v_call: TRBV28
d_call: .
cdr3_nt: TGTGCCAGCAGTTTGACAGTCAACCGGGGTAGCAATCAGCCCCAGCATTTT
cdr3_aa: CASSLTVNRGSNQPQHF

clone_size: .
j_call: TRBJ1-5
v_call: TRBV7-9
d_call: .
cdr3_nt: TGTGCCAGCAGCGCCGACAGCAGCGGCAATCAGCCCCAGCATTTT
cdr3_aa: CASSADSSGNQPQHF

clone_size: .
j_call: TRBJ2-6
v_call: TRBV6-1
d_call: .
cdr3_nt: TGTGCCAGCAGTGACAAGGGCTTCTCTGGGGCCAACGTCCTGACTTTC
cdr3_aa: CASSDKGFSGANVLTF

clone_size: .
j_call: TRBJ2-7
v_call: TRBV28
d_call: TRBD1
cdr3_nt: TGTGCCAGCAGTTTCCGGGACAGGGGGCTAGCGGGCTCCTCCTACGAGCAGTACTTC
cdr3_aa: CASSFRDRGLAGSSYEQYF

clone_size: .
j_call: TRBJ2-3
v_call: TRBV30
d_call: .
cdr3_nt: TGTGCCTGGAGTGTAGGTGTCTTGGGCGGCACAGATACGCAGTATTTT
cdr3_aa: CAWSVGVLGGTDTQYF

clone_size: .
j_call: TRBJ2-5
v_call: TRBV5-1
d_call: .
cdr3_nt: TGCGCCAGCAGCTTGGAAGGGGAAGAGACCCAGTACTTC
cdr3_aa: CASSLEGEETQYF

clone_size: once
j_call: TRBJ2-1
v_call: TRBV10-3
d_call: .
cdr3_nt: TGTGCCATCAGTGAGCGGGACAATGAGCAGTTCTTC
cdr3_aa: CAISERDNEQFF

clone_size: few
j_call: TRBJ2-7
v_call: TRBV28
d_call: .
cdr3_nt: TGTGCCAGCAGTGGCAGGGGTTACGGCGAGCAGTACTTC
cdr3_aa: CASSGRGYGEQYF

clone_size: .
j_call: TRBJ1-2
v_call: TRBV28
d_call: .
cdr3_nt: TGTGCCAGCAGTCCCGGGGGAGGGGCGCGGACGTACTATGGCTACACCTTC
cdr3_aa: CASSPGGGARTYYGYTF

clone_size: once
j_call: TRBJ2-7
v_call: TRBV7-6
d_call: .
cdr3_nt: TGTGCCAGCAGCGCGGGACAGAGCCACGAGCAGTACTTC
cdr3_aa: CASSAGQSHEQYF

clone_size: .
j_call: TRBJ2-7
v_call: TRBV27
d_call: .
cdr3_nt: TGTGCCAGCGGGAGGCTCGCTACCTACGAGCAGTACTTC
cdr3_aa: CASGRLATYEQYF

clone_size: .
j_call: TRBJ2-5
v_call: TRBV28
d_call: .
cdr3_nt: TGTGCCAGCAGCAAACGCGGCGGTACGGAGACCCAGTACTTC
cdr3_aa: CASSKRGGTETQYF

clone_size: .
j_call: TRBJ2-3
v_call: TRBV10-3
d_call: .
cdr3_nt: TGTGCCATCCGACGCAATCAAGGGGATACGCAGTATTTT
cdr3_aa: CAIRRNQGDTQYF

clone_size: once
j_call: TRBJ2-7
v_call: TRBV6-1
d_call: TRBD2
cdr3_nt: TGTGCCAGCCGGGCGGGAGCCTACGAGCAGTACTTC
cdr3_aa: CASRAGAYEQYF

clone_size: .
j_call: TRBJ2-3
v_call: TRBV6-1
d_call: TRBD2
cdr3_nt: TGTGCCAGCAGTGAAACAGCGGGAAGGGTGTATTTT
cdr3_aa: CASSETAGRVYF

clone_size: .
j_call: TRBJ2-1
v_call: TRBV30
d_call: TRBD1
cdr3_nt: TGTGCCTGGAGCGACGGGACAGTTATACGGCGGGAGCAGTTCTTC
cdr3_aa: CAWSDGTVIRREQFF

clone_size: .
j_call: TRBJ1-2
v_call: TRBV6-1
d_call: .
cdr3_nt: TGTGCCAGCAGTCGAGACAGGAACTATGGCTACACCTTC
cdr3_aa: CASSRDRNYGYTF

clone_size: .
j_call: TRBJ2-3
v_call: TRBV5-1
d_call: TRBD1
cdr3_nt: TGCACCAGCAGCTCAACAGGGGGCAGAGATACGCAGTATTTT
cdr3_aa: CTSSSTGGRDTQYF

clone_size: .
j_call: TRBJ1-1
v_call: TRBV28
d_call: TRBD1
cdr3_nt: TGTGCCAGCAGTACCCCCGGGACAGGGAACACTGAAGCTTTCTTT
cdr3_aa: CASSTPGTGNTEAFF

clone_size: .
j_call: TRBJ1-4
v_call: TRBV6-6
d_call: .
cdr3_nt: TGTGCCAGCAAAGCTGCAACTAATGAAAAACTGTTTTTT
cdr3_aa: CASKAATNEKLFF

clone_size: .
j_call: TRBJ2-7
v_call: TRBV10-3
d_call: TRBD1
cdr3_nt: TGTGCCATCAGTACCGGGACAGGAGGGGTCTACGAGCAGTACTTC
cdr3_aa: CAISTGTGGVYEQYF

clone_size: few
j_call: TRBJ2-3
v_call: TRBV28
d_call: .
cdr3_nt: TGTGCCAGCAGTCCCGGTGGCCCCACAGATACGCAGTATTTT
cdr3_aa: CASSPGGPTDTQYF

clone_size: .
j_call: TRBJ2-1
v_call: TRBV12-5
d_call: TRBD1
cdr3_nt: TGTGCTAGTGGTTTGAGACAGGGTGAGCAGTTCTTC
cdr3_aa: CASGLRQGEQFF

clone_size: .
j_call: TRBJ2-7
v_call: TRBV6-1
d_call: .
cdr3_nt: TGTGCCAGCCGGACTTATGGCGAGCAGTACTTC
cdr3_aa: CASRTYGEQYF

clone_size: .
j_call: TRBJ2-7
v_call: TRBV28
d_call: TRBD1
cdr3_nt: TGTGCCAGCAGTCCCTCGGACAGGGTAGGCGAGCAGTACTTC
cdr3_aa: CASSPSDRVGEQYF

clone_size: .
j_call: TRBJ2-6
v_call: TRBV28
d_call: TRBD1
cdr3_nt: TGTGCCAGCAGAGGACAGGGGGCGGGAGGGGCCAACGTCCTGACTTTC
cdr3_aa: CASRGQGAGGANVLTF

clone_size: .
j_call: TRBJ2-1
v_call: TRBV18
d_call: TRBD2
cdr3_nt: TGTGCCAGCTCACCACCATTTTCTAGCGGAGCGAATGAGCAGTTCTTC
cdr3_aa: CASSPPFSSGANEQFF

clone_size: .
j_call: TRBJ1-4
v_call: TRBV29-1
d_call: .
cdr3_nt: TGCAGCGCTGGATCAGGAATGAGGACAGTCCAAGGAAATGAAAAACTGTTTTTT
cdr3_aa: CSAGSGMRTVQGNEKLFF

clone_size: .
j_call: TRBJ2-1
v_call: TRBV6-1
d_call: TRBD2
cdr3_nt: TGTGCCAGCAAGTGGGAGGGCCACAATGAGCAGTTCTTC
cdr3_aa: CASKWEGHNEQFF

clone_size: .
j_call: TRBJ1-1
v_call: TRBV18
d_call: .
cdr3_nt: TGTGCCAGCTCACCACGTTCAGGGAGGACTGAAGCTTTCTTT
cdr3_aa: CASSPRSGRTEAFF

clone_size: .
j_call: TRBJ1-1
v_call: TRBV28
d_call: TRBD1
cdr3_nt: TGTGCCAGCAGTTCTTCCGGGACAGGGGCCACTGAAGCTTTCTTT
cdr3_aa: CASSSSGTGATEAFF

clone_size: .
j_call: TRBJ2-6
v_call: TRBV9
d_call: .
cdr3_nt: TGTGCCAGCAGCGTAGGAGCCTCTGGGGCCAACGTCCTGACTTTC
cdr3_aa: CASSVGASGANVLTF

clone_size: .
j_call: TRBJ1-2
v_call: TRBV6-6
d_call: .
cdr3_nt: TGTGCCAGCAGCCGGAACGGGGGCTATGGCTACACCTTC
cdr3_aa: CASSRNGGYGYTF

clone_size: once
j_call: TRBJ2-1
v_call: TRBV28
d_call: .
cdr3_nt: TGTGCCAGCAGTTTTGGTGGGAGGCCGGATGAGCAGTTCTTC
cdr3_aa: CASSFGGRPDEQFF

clone_size: .
j_call: TRBJ1-1
v_call: TRBV6-1
d_call: .
cdr3_nt: TGTGCCAGCAGTGAGGGGGCTTTGGGGTACACTGAAGCTTTCTTT
cdr3_aa: CASSEGALGYTEAFF

clone_size: .
j_call: TRBJ2-7
v_call: TRBV28
d_call: .
cdr3_nt: TGTGCCAGCAGTCTCTCCGACCCGGGAACCCAGCAGTACTTC
cdr3_aa: CASSLSDPGTQQYF

clone_size: .
j_call: TRBJ1-1
v_call: TRBV28
d_call: .
cdr3_nt: TGTGCCAGCAGGCCGACAGGATTGAACACTGAAGCTTTCTTT
cdr3_aa: CASRPTGLNTEAFF

clone_size: .
j_call: TRBJ2-7
v_call: TRBV30
d_call: TRBD2
cdr3_nt: TGTGCCCTGTCTAGCGGGAGTGGGAGGGAGCAGTACTTC
cdr3_aa: CALSSGSGREQYF

clone_size: .
j_call: TRBJ2-7
v_call: TRBV7-8
d_call: TRBD2
cdr3_nt: TGTGCCAGCAGCTTAGGAGGCGTGGCGGGAGTCTCCTACGAGCAGTACTTC
cdr3_aa: CASSLGGVAGVSYEQYF

clone_size: .
j_call: TRBJ1-5
v_call: TRBV19
d_call: TRBD1
cdr3_nt: TGTGCCAGTAGTCCGGCAGGGGGATCTCCTCAGCCCCAGCATTTT
cdr3_aa: CASSPAGGSPQPQHF

clone_size: .
j_call: TRBJ2-3
v_call: TRBV28
d_call: .
cdr3_nt: TGTGCCAGCAGTTTCGGAGGGACCCGGAGGACAGATACGCAGTATTTT
cdr3_aa: CASSFGGTRRTDTQYF

clone_size: .
j_call: TRBJ1-5
v_call: TRBV6-1
d_call: .
cdr3_nt: TGTGCCAGCAGTGAACGGGGGGGCCAGCCCCAGCATTTT
cdr3_aa: CASSERGGQPQHF